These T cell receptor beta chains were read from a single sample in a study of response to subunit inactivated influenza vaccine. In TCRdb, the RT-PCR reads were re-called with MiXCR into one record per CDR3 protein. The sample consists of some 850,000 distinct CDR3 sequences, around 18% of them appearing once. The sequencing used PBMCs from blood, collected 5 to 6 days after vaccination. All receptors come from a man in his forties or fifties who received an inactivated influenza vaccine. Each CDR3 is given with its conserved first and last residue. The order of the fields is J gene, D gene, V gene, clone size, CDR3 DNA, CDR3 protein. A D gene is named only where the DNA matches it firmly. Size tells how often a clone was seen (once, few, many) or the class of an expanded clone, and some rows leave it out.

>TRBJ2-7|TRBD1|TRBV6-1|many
TGTGCCAGCAGTCCGACAGGGGTTAGCTCCTACGAGCAGTACTTC
CASSPTGVSSYEQYF
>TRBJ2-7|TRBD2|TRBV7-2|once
TGTGCCAGCAGTTATAGCGGGAGGGGAAGGGAGCAGTACTTC
CASSYSGRGREQYF
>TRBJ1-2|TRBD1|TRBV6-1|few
TGTGCCAGCAGTGGACACACAGGGGGCAGCTATAGTAACTATGGCTACACCTTC
CASSGHTGGSYSNYGYTF
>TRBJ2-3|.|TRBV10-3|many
TGTGCCATCCGGCGGGGACTTGACACAGATACGCAGTATTTT
CAIRRGLDTDTQYF
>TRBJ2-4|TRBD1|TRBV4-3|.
TGCGCCAGCAGCCAAGAGGGACAGGGTCGTGGGGACATTCAGTACTTC
CASSQEGQGRGDIQYF
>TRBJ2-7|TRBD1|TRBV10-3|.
TGTGCCATCAGTGAGAGTACTTTACAGGGGACCAAGTCCGAGCAGTACTTC
CAISESTLQGTKSEQYF
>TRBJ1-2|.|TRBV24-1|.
TGTGCCACCAGTGAAGGACTCGGCAGCTATGGCTACACCTTC
CATSEGLGSYGYTF
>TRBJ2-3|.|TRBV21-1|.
TGTGCCAACAGACTGGGCACAGATACGCAGTATTTT
CANRLGTDTQYF
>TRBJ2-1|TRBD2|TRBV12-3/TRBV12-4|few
TGTGCCAGCAGTACTAGCGGGAGGGTCGATGAGCAGTTCTTC
CASSTSGRVDEQFF
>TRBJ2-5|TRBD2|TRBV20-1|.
TGCAGTGCTAGAGAATCCCGACTAGCGGGGGGAGAGACCCAGTACTTC
CSARESRLAGGETQYF
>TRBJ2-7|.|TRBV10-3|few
TGTGCCATCCGGGACCCACCTTACGAGCAGTACTTC
CAIRDPPYEQYF
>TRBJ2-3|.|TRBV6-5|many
TGTGCCAGCAGTTACCGTGGCAGCCACACAGATACGCAGTATTTT
CASSYRGSHTDTQYF
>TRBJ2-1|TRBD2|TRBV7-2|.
TGTGCCAGCAGACCTATAGCGGGGGGAGGGTATAATGAGCAGTTCTTC
CASRPIAGGGYNEQFF
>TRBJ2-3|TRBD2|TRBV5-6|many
TGTGCCAGCAGCTTGCTTGCGGGAGTAACAGATACGCAGTATTTT
CASSLLAGVTDTQYF
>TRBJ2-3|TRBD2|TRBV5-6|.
TGTGCCAGCAGGCGACCGGGACTAGCATCGATCGCAGATACGCAGTATTTT
CASRRPGLASIADTQYF
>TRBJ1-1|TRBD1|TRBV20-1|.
TGCAGTGCTAGAAGGGGACAGACGAACACTGAAGCTTTCTTT
CSARRGQTNTEAFF
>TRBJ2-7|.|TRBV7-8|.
TGTGCCAGCAGCTTAAGACCCGGACCGAGGCCCTCGGCGCAGTACTTC
CASSLRPGPRPSAQYF
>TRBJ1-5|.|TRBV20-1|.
TGCAGTGCTCCAGTGGGGGGGTACAATCAGCCCCAGCATTTT
CSAPVGGYNQPQHF
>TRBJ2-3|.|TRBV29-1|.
TGCAGCGTCCGGACGGGCCCAGATACGCAGTATTTT
CSVRTGPDTQYF
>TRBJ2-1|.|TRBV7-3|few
TGTGCCAGCAGCTTAACTACAGGGAGAAATGAGCAGTTCTTC
CASSLTTGRNEQFF
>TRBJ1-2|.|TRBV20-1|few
TGCAGTGCTAGAAAGGGATTCTATGGCTACACCTTC
CSARKGFYGYTF
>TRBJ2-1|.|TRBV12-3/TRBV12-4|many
TGTGCCAGCAGTTTAGGGGCATATGAGCAGTTCTTC
CASSLGAYEQFF
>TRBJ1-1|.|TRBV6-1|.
TGTGCCAGCAGTGGCGGGGGGCGTACTGAAGCTTTCTTT
CASSGGGRTEAFF
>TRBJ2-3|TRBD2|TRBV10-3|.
TGTGCCATCACTAGCGGGGAGACAGATACGCAGTATTTT
CAITSGETDTQYF
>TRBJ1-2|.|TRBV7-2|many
TGTGCCAGCAGTCCAGGGATTTATGGCTACACCTTC
CASSPGIYGYTF
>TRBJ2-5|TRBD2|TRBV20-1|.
TGCAGTGCTAGAGGGGGACTAGCGGGAGGGCTCCAAGAGACCCAGTACTTC
CSARGGLAGGLQETQYF
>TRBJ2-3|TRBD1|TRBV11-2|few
TGTGCCAGCAGCTTAGGGGACAGGTCGGGCACGCAGTATTTT
CASSLGDRSGTQYF
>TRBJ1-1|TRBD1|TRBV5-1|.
TGCGCCAGCAGAAGGGGACAGGGCCCCACTGAAGCTTTCTTT
CASRRGQGPTEAFF
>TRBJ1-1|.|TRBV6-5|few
TGTGCCAGCAGTTACCCGGGAGTCATGAACACTGAAGCTTTCTTT
CASSYPGVMNTEAFF
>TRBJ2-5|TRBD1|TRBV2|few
TGTGCCAGCACCGGACAGGGGGGAAAGACCCAGTACTTC
CASTGQGGKTQYF
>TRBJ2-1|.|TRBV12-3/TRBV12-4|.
TGTGCCAGCAGTCGAGGAGACACCGCAGGTTCGGAGCAGTTCTTC
CASSRGDTAGSEQFF
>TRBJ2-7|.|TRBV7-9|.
TGTGCCAGCAGCGTGGGACGTAGGGCGTACGAGCAGTACTTC
CASSVGRRAYEQYF
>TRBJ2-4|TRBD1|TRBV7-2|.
TGTGCCAGCAGCCCGATGACAGGGAACGGCATTCAGTACTTC
CASSPMTGNGIQYF
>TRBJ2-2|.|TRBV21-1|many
TGTGCCAGTCCGCAACCGGGACAGACGAACACCGGGGAGCTGTTTTTT
CASPQPGQTNTGELFF
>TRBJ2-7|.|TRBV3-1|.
TGTGCCAGCAGCCAAGCGAGTCTCTCCTACGAGCAGTACTTC
CASSQASLSYEQYF
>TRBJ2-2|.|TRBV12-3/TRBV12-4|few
TGTGCCAGCAGTTTAGGTGGGCCGGCGGTATCAACCGGGGAGCTGTTTTTT
CASSLGGPAVSTGELFF
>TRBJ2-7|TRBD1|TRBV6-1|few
TGTGCCAGCAGTGAAGCCGGGACAGGCACCTATCACTCCTACGAGCAGTACTTC
CASSEAGTGTYHSYEQYF
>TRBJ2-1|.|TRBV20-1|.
TGCAGTGCTAACCCCGGTAGCGAGCAGTTCTTC
CSANPGSEQFF
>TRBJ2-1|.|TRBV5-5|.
TGTGCCAGCAGCTTTTGGCTCTCCTACAATGAGCAGTTCTTC
CASSFWLSYNEQFF
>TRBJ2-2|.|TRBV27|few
TGTGCCAGCAGTTTATACGGGGCGAACACCGGGGAGCTGTTTTTT
CASSLYGANTGELFF
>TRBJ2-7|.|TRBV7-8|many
TGTGCCAGCAGCTTAGTCTCTGGGCTTAAGGGCGAGCAGTACTTC
CASSLVSGLKGEQYF
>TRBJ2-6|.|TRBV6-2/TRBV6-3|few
TGTGCCAGCAGTCGGGGGCTGCACTCTGGGGCCAACGTCCTGACTTTC
CASSRGLHSGANVLTF
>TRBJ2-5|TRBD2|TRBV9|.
TGTGCCAGCAGCGTAGGAGCTAGCGGGGGACCCCAAGAGACCCAGTACTTC
CASSVGASGGPQETQYF
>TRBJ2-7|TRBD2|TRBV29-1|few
TGCAGCGGGGTGGCGGGAGGGCCCTCCTACGAGCAGTACTTC
CSGVAGGPSYEQYF
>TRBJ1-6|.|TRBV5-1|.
TGCGCCAGCAGCGTCTGGACAGTGGGGGATTCACCCCTCCACTTT
CASSVWTVGDSPLHF
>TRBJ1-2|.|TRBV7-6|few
TGTGCCAGCAGCGAAGTGCGGGCTTCTAACTATGGCTACACCTTC
CASSEVRASNYGYTF